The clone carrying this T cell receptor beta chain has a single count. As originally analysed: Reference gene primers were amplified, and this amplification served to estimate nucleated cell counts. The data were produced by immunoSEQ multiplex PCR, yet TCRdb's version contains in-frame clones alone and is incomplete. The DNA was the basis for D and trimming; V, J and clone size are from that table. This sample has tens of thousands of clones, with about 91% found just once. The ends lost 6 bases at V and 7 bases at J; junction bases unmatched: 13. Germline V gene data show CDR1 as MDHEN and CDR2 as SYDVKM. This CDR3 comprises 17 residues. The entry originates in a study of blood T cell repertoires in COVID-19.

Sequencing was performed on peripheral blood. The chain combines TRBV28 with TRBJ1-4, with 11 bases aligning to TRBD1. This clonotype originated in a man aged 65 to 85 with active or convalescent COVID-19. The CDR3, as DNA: TGTGCCAGCAGCATGTGGACAGGGGGCGAGAAATCTGAAAAACTGTTTTTT. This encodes CASSMWTGGEKSEKLFF.